This T cell receptor beta chain was retrieved from a study of cytomegalovirus exposure and HLA in healthy donors. The PCR had 60 Vbeta and 13 Jbeta primers. The repertoire was sequenced with immunoSEQ multiplex PCR; TCRdb's copy has only in-frame clones and lacks some. The sample records about 160,000 clones, more than 75% being singletons. Per germline, CDR1 ENHRY and CDR2 SYGVKD. Trimming stripped 6 bases from V and 0 bases from J, with 9 bases between. The CDR3 has 14 amino acids. The sequenced material came from PBMCs. This chain links TRBV10-3 with TRBJ1-3; D gene uncertain. The receptor was isolated from a girl aged 10 to 17 in good health and CMV-seropositive. DNA of the CDR3: TGTGCCATCAGCCCAACCGGCTCTGGAAACACCATATATTTT. It is translated as CAISPTGSGNTIYF.